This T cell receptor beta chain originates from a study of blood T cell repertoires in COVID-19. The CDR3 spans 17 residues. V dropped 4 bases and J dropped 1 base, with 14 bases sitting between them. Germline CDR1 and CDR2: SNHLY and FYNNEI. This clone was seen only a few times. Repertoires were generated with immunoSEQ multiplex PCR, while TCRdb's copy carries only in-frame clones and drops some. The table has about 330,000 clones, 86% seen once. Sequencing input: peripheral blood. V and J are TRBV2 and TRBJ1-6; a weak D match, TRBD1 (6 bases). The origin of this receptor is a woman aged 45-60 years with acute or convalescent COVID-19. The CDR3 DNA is TGTGCCAGCAGTGGGCAGGGGAGAACATCCTATAATTCACCCCTCCACTTT. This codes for CASSGQGRTSYNSPLHF.